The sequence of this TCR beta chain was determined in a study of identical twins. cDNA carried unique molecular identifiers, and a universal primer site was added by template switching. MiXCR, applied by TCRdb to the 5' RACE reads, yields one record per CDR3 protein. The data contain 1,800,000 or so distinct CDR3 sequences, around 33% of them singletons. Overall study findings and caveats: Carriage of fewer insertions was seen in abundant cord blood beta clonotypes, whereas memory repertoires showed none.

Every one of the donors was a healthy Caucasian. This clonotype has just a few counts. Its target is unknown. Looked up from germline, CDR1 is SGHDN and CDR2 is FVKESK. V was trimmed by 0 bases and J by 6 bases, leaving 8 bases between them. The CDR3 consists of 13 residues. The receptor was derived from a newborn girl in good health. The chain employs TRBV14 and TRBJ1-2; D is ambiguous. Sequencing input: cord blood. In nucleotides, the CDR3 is TGTGCCAGCAGCCAAGACCGATTCCATGGCTACACCTTC. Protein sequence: CASSQDRFHGYTF.